The sequence of this T cell receptor (beta chain) was determined in a study of cytomegalovirus exposure and HLA in healthy donors. Overall study findings and caveats: Earlier analysis found most TCR beta V segments productive about 87% or about 30% of the time. With later analysis, a missense DCLRE1C variant became linked to TCR beta V- and J-gene trimming. Investigators reported some 150 TCR beta chains as tied to cytomegalovirus.

With 60 Vbeta and 13 Jbeta primers, the PCR was carried out. Original handling: Unique TCR beta chains totaled roughly 80 million in a later count, with some 10 million of them shared. TCRdb's table, derived via immunoSEQ multiplex PCR, lists solely in-frame clones and lacks some. The D gene and trimming were derived from the DNA, and the V and J assignments and clone size from that table. The sample contains roughly 71,000 clones, 70% to 80% of which appear only once. Concerning this clone itself: Its antigen is not identified.

The V and J ends lost 5 bases and 5 bases, in that order; junction bases with no gene match: 3. The germline V gene encodes CDR1 SEHNR and CDR2 FQNEAQ (reference sequence). The CDR3 sequence is 13 residues long. V is TRBV7-9 and J is TRBJ1-1, with 9 bases matching TRBD1. The receptor was isolated from a girl aged 10 to 17 in good health and CMV-seropositive. Sequenced input: PBMCs. CDR3 sequence: CASSRTGETEAFF. CDR3 sequence (DNA): TGTGCCAGCAGCAGGACAGGGGAAACTGAAGCTTTCTTT.